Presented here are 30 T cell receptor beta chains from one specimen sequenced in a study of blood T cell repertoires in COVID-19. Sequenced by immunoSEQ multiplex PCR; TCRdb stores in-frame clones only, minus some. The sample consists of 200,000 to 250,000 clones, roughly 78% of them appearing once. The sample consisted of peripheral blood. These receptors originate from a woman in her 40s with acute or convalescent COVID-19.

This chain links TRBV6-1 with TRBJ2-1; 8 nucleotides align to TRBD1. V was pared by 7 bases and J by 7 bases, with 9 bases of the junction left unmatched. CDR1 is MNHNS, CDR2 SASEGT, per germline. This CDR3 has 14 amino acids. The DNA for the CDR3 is TGTGCCAGCAACGTCGACAGGGGATTAAATGAGCAGTTCTTC. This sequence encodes CASNVDRGLNEQFF.

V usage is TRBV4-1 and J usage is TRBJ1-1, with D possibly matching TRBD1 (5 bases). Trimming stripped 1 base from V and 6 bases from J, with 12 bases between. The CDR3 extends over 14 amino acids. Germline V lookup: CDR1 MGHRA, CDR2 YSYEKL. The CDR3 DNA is TGCGCCAGCAGCCAAGTTCCGGACACCCCTGAAGCTTTCTTT. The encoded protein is CASSQVPDTPEAFF.

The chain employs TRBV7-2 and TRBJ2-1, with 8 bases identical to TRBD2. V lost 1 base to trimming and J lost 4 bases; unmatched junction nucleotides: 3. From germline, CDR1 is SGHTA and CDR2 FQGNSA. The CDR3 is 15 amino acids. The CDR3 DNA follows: TGTGCCAGCAGCTTAGTCACTAGCGGATACAATGAGCAGTTCTTC. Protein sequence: CASSLVTSGYNEQFF.

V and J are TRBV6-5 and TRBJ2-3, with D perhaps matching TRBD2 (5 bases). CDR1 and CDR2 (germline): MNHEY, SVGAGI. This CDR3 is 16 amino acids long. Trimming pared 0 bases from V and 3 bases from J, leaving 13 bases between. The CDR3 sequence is CASSYSRAGLTDTQYF. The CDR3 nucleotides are TGTGCCAGCAGTTACTCGAGGGCGGGCTTGACAGATACGCAGTATTTT.

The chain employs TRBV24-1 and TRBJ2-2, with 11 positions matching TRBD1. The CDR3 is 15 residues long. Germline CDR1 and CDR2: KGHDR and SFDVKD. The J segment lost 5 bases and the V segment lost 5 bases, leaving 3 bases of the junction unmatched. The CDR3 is CATSGTGGWTGELFF. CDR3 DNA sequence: TGTGCCACCAGTGGGACAGGGGGCTGGACCGGGGAGCTGTTTTTT.

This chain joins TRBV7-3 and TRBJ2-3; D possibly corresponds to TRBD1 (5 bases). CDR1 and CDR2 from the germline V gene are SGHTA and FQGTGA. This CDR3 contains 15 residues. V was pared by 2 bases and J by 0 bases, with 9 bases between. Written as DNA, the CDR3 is TGTGCCAGCAGCTTAGGGGCCCTGAGCACAGATACGCAGTATTTT. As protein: CASSLGALSTDTQYF. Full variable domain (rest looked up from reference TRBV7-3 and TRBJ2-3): GAGVSQTPSNKVTEKGKYVELRCDPISGHTALYWYRQSLGQGPEFLIYFQGTGAADDSGLPNDRFFAVRPEGSVSTLKIQRTERGDSAVYLCASSLGALSTDTQYFGPGTRLTVL.

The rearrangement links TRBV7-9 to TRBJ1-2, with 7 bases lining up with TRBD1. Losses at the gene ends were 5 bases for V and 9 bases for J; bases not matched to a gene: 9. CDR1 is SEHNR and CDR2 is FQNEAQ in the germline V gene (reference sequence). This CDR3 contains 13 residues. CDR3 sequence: CASSPYQGDSYTF. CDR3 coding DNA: TGTGCCAGCAGCCCCTACCAGGGGGACAGCTACACCTTC.

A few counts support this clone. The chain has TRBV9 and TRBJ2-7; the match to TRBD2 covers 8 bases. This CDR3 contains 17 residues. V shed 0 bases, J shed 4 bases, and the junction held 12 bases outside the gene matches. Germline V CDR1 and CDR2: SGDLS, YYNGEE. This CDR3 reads CASSVVREGSNNYEQYF. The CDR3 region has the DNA TGTGCCAGCAGCGTAGTCCGGGAGGGCTCAAACAATTACGAGCAGTACTTC.

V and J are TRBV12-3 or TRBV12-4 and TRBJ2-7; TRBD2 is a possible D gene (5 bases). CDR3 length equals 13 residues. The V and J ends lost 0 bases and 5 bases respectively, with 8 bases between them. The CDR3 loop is CASSLAAAHEQYF. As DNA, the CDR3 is TGTGCCAGCAGTTTAGCAGCGGCCCACGAGCAGTACTTC.

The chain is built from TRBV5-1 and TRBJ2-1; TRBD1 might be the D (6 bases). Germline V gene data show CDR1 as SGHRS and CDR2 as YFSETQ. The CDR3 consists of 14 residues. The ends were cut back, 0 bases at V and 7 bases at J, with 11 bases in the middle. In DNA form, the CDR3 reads TGCGCCAGCAGCTTGGCTTCAGGGGTTAATGAGCAGTTCTTC. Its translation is CASSLASGVNEQFF.

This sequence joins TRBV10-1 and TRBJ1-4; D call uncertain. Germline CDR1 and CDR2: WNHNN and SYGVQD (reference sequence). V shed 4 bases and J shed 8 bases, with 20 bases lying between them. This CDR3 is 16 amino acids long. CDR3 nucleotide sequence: TGCGCCAGCAGTGCCAAGCCACCGGGAAGTGGGGAAAAACTGTTTTTT. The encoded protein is CASSAKPPGSGEKLFF.

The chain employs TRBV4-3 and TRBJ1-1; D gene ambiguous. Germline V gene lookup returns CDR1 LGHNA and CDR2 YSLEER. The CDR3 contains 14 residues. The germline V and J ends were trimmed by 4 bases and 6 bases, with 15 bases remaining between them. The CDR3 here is CASSPFAMRAEAFF. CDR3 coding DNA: TGCGCCAGCAGCCCTTTCGCTATGAGGGCTGAAGCTTTCTTT.

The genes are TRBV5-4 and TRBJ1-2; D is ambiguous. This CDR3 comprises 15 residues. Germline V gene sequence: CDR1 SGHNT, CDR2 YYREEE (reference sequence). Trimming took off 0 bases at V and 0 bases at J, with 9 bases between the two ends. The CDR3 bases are TGTGCCAGCAGCTTGGGGCAGGCGTCTAACTATGGCTACACCTTC. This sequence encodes CASSLGQASNYGYTF.

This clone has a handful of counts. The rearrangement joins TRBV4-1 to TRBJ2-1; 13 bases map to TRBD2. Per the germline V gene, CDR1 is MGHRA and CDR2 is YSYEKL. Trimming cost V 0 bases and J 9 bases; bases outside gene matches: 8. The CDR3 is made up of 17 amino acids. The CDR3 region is CASSQDLTSGRGSEQFF. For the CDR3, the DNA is TGCGCCAGCAGCCAAGATCTTACTAGCGGGAGGGGTAGTGAGCAGTTCTTC.

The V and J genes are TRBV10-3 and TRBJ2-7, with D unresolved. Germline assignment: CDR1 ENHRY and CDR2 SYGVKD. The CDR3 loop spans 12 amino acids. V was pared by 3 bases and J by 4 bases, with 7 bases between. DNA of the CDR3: TGTGCCATCAGTGAATTTAGTTACGAGCAGTACTTC. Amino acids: CAISEFSYEQYF.

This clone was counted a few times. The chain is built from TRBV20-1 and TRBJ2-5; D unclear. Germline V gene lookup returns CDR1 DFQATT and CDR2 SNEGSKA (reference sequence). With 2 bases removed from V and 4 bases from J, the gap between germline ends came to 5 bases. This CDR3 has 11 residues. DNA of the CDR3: TGCAGTGCTAGATACACAGAGACCCAGTACTTC. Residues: CSARYTETQYF.

This CDR3 reads CSASPGGSNQPQHF. The CDR3 DNA reads as TGCAGTGCTAGTCCCGGGGGTAGCAATCAGCCCCAGCATTTT. This rearrangement joins TRBV20-1 to TRBJ1-5, with a weak D call TRBD1 (5 bases). The germline CDR1 and CDR2 sequences are DFQATT and SNEGSKA (reference sequence). With 3 bases removed from V and 0 bases from J, the gap between germline ends came to 9 bases. This CDR3 is built from 14 residues.

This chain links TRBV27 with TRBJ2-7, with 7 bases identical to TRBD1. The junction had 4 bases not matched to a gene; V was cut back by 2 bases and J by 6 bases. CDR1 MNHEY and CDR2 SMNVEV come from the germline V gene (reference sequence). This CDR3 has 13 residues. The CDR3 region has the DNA TGTGCCAGCAGTTTAACGACAGGGCGCGAGCAGTACTTC. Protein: CASSLTTGREQYF.

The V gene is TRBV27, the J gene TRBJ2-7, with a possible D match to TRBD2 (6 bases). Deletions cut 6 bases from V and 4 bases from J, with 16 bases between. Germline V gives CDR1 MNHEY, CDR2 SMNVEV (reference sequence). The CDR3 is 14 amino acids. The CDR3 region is CASSLLAARYEQYF. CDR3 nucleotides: TGTGCCAGCAGCCTATTAGCGGCGAGGTACGAGCAGTACTTC.

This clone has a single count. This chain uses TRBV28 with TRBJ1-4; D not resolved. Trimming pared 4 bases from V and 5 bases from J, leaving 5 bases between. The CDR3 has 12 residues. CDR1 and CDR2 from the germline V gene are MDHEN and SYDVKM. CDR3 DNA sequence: TGTGCCAGCAGTTCCCTAAATGAAAAACTGTTTTTT. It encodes CASSSLNEKLFF.

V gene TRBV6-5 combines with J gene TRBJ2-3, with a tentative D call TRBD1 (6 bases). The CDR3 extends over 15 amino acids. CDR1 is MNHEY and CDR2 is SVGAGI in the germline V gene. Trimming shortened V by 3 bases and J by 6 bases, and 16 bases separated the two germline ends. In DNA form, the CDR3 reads TGTGCCAGCAGTTATTATAGGGGGACGAAGGATACGCAGTATTTT. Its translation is CASSYYRGTKDTQYF.

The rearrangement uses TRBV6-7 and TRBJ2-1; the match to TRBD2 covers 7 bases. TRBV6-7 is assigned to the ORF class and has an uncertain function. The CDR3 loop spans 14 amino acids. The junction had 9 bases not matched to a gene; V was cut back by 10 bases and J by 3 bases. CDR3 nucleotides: TGTGCCATCTCAAGCGGGGTCGACTACAATGAGCAGTTCTTC. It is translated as CAISSGVDYNEQFF.

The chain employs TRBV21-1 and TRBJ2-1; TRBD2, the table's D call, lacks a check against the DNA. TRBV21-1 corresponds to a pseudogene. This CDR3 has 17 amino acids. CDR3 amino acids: CASSKQGRLAVSNEQFF. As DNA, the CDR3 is TGTGCCAGCAGCAAACAGGGCCGACTAGCGGTTTCGAATGAGCAGTTCTTC.

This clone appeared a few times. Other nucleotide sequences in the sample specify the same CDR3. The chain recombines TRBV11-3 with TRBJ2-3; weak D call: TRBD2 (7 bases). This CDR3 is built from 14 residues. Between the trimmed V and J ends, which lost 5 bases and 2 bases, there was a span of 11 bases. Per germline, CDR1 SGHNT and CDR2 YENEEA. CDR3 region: CASSLGGPTDTQYF. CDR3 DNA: TGTGCCAGCAGCCTCGGGGGGCCCACAGATACGCAGTATTTT.

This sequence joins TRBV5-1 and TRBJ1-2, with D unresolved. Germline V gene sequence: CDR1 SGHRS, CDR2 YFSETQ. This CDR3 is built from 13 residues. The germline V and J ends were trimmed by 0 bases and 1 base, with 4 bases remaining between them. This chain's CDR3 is CASSLGSNYGYTF. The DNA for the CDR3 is TGCGCCAGCAGCTTGGGGAGTAACTATGGCTACACCTTC.

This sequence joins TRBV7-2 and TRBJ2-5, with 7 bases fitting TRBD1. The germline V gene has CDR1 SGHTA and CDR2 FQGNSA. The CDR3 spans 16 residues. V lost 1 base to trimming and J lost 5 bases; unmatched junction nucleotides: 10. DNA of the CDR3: TGTGCCAGCAGCTTAGGGACAGGCCCTACCTTCGAGACCCAGTACTTC. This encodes CASSLGTGPTFETQYF.

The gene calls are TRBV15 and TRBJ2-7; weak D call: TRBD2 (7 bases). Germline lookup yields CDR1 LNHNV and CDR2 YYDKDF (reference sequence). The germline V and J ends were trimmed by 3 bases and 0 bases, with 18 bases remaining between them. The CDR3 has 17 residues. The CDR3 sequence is CATSSSYSGGLSYEQYF. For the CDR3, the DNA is TGTGCCACCAGCAGCTCCTACTCGGGGGGCCTCTCCTACGAGCAGTACTTC.

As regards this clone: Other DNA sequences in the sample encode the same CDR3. The DNA for the CDR3 is TGTGCCAGCAGCGTTACACGGAACACTGAAGCTTTCTTT. Translation gives CASSVTRNTEAFF. The V gene is TRBV9, the J gene TRBJ1-1; no firm D call. The CDR3 sequence is 13 residues long. V dropped 2 bases and J dropped 1 base, with 6 bases sitting between them. CDR1 SGDLS and CDR2 YYNGEE come from the germline V gene.

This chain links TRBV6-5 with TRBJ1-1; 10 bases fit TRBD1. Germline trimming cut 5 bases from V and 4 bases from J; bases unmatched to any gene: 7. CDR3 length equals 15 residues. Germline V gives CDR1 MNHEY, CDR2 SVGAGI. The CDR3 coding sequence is TGTGCCAGCAGTCGGACAGGGGGTCGGGGCACTGAAGCTTTCTTT. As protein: CASSRTGGRGTEAFF.

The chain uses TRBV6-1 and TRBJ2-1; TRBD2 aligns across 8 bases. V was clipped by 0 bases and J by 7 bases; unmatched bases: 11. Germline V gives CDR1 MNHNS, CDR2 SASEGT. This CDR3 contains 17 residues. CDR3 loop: CASSEAFGGRLGNEQFF. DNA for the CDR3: TGTGCCAGCAGTGAAGCATTCGGCGGGAGGTTGGGTAATGAGCAGTTCTTC.